Shown below are 15 T cell receptor beta chains from a single sample sequenced in a study of chemoradiotherapy in HPV16-positive cancers (dated by TCRdb to 2021 to 2024). The library was generated by the immunoSEQ multiplex PCR assay. TCRdb's version of the immuneACCESS table is confined to in-frame rearrangements and falls short of the full clone set. An unresolved V gene accounts for under half of the shortfall where checked; the remainder is of unknown origin. Within this sample are around 4,400 clones, with roughly 90% of them counted one time only. The biggest ten clones account for just over 3% of the sample. Sampling was done from a patient who underwent chemoradiotherapy. All receptors come from a human donor with HPV-associated anogenital cancer.

The chain carries TRBV6-6 and TRBJ1-2, with 8 bases lining up with TRBD1. Germline-derived CDR1 and CDR2 are MNHNY and SVGAGI (reference sequence). With V trimmed by 4 bases and J by 6 bases, 10 bases remained unmatched. The CDR3 covers 15 residues. CDR3 nucleotides: TGTGCCAGCAGTTTCCCCTACAGGGGGGGCAATGGCTACACCTTC. Protein product: CASSFPYRGGNGYTF.

In regard to this clone: Within the sample, other DNA sequences also encode this same CDR3. The chain employs TRBV2 and TRBJ1-1; D perhaps matches TRBD1 (6 bases). V was shortened by 5 bases and J by 1 base, with 11 bases between the two germline ends. The germline V gene has CDR1 SNHLY and CDR2 FYNNEI. This CDR3 contains 14 residues. The CDR3, as DNA: TGTGCCAGCAGTCCCACAGGGTCGAACACTGAAGCTTTCTTT. Translation: CASSPTGSNTEAFF.

This chain connects TRBV4-1 to TRBJ1-6, with TRBD1 matching over 7 bases. The CDR3 has 15 amino acids. Germline lookup yields CDR1 MGHRA and CDR2 YSYEKL. Trimming removed 1 base from V and 7 bases from J; junction bases left unmatched: 4. DNA for the CDR3: TGCGCCAGCAGCCAAGCGGGACAGTCAAATTCACCCCTCCACTTT. Its translation: CASSQAGQSNSPLHF.

This clone came up once. The chain carries TRBV7-9 and TRBJ1-2; D possibly corresponds to TRBD1 (5 bases). V lost 8 bases and J lost 6, with 16 bases in between. CDR1 and CDR2 from the germline V gene are SEHNR and FQNEAQ (reference sequence). This CDR3 has 13 amino acids. The CDR3 reads CASSRPGSDGYTF. The CDR3 nucleotides are TGTGCCAGCTCGCGACCAGGGAGCGATGGCTACACCTTC.

The gene calls are TRBV6-4 and TRBJ1-2, with TRBD1 matching 7 bases. Germline trimming cut 6 bases from V and 4 bases from J; bases unmatched to any gene: 11. The CDR3 covers 15 residues. Germline V CDR1 and CDR2: MRHNA, SNTAGT. The CDR3 here is CASRVSEGAGYGYTF. The DNA for the CDR3 is TGTGCCAGCAGAGTGAGTGAGGGGGCTGGCTATGGCTACACCTTC.

The chain links TRBV11-3 to TRBJ2-1; TRBD2 aligns across 7 bases. V lost 6 bases and J lost 5; bases outside the gene matches: 1. Per germline, CDR1 SGHNT and CDR2 YENEEA. The CDR3 loop spans 12 amino acids. The chain's CDR3 is CASRGTNNEQFF. The CDR3 nucleotides read TGTGCCAGCAGGGGGACTAACAATGAGCAGTTCTTC.

J is TRBJ2-7 and V is TRBV4-1; TRBD1 is a possible D gene (7 bases). V was cut by 0 bases and J by 6 bases, with 18 bases left in between. Germline V gene lookup returns CDR1 MGHRA and CDR2 YSYEKL. This CDR3 is 16 amino acids long. The chain's CDR3 is CASSQDWGQGGGEQYF. Written as DNA, the CDR3 is TGCGCCAGCAGCCAAGATTGGGGGCAGGGGGGTGGCGAGCAGTACTTC.

The chain combines TRBV19 with TRBJ2-7, with 9 positions matching TRBD1. The ends lost 6 bases at V and 6 bases at J; junction bases unmatched: 6. Germline V CDR1 and CDR2: LNHDA, SQIVND (reference sequence). The CDR3 loop spans 13 amino acids. The CDR3 region has the DNA TGTGCCAGTAGCCTGGGACAGGGTACCGAGCAGTACTTC. Its translation: CASSLGQGTEQYF. The full variable domain, rest sourced from reference TRBV19 and TRBJ2-7, is DGGITQSPKYLFRKEGQNVTLSCEQNLNHDAMYWYRQDPGQGLRLIYYSQIVNDFQKGDIAEGYSVSREKKESFPLTVTSAQKNPTAFYLCASSLGQGTEQYFGPGTRLTVT.

This chain links TRBV10-3 with TRBJ1-5; tentatively, D is TRBD1 (5 bases). Per the germline V gene, CDR1 is ENHRY and CDR2 is SYGVKD. The ends were cut back, 10 bases at V and 5 bases at J, with 12 bases in the middle. CDR3 length: 12 residues. Here the CDR3 DNA reads TGTGCCACTGGACGGGGGGATCAGCCCCAGCATTTT. Its translation: CATGRGDQPQHF.

The chain has TRBV7-2 and TRBJ1-5, with TRBD1 matching over 7 bases. CDR1 is SGHTA and CDR2 is FQGNSA in the germline V gene. CDR3 length: 16 residues. The ends lost 5 bases at V and 0 bases at J; junction bases unmatched: 7. CDR3: CASSIGQALSNQPQHF. The CDR3, as DNA: TGTGCCAGCAGCATTGGACAGGCCCTTAGCAATCAGCCCCAGCATTTT.

The rearrangement links TRBV18 to TRBJ1-2; D unresolved. CDR1 is KGHSH and CDR2 is LQKENI in the germline V gene. This CDR3 spans 12 amino acids. V gave up 6 bases and J gave up 8 bases, with 13 bases separating them. CDR3 region: CASSPTLEGYTF. The CDR3 region has the DNA TGTGCCAGCTCCCCCACGCTAGAGGGCTACACCTTC.

CDR3 in amino acids: CATRLAGDYNEQFF. Written as DNA, the CDR3 is TGTGCCACCCGGTTAGCGGGGGATTACAATGAGCAGTTCTTC. V usage is TRBV19 and J usage is TRBJ2-1; 9 bases match TRBD2. CDR3 size: 14 residues. Losses at the gene ends were 10 bases for V and 4 bases for J; bases not matched to a gene: 8. Per germline, CDR1 LNHDA and CDR2 SQIVND (reference sequence).

This rearrangement joins TRBV29-1 to TRBJ1-1; D may be TRBD1 (5 bases). Trimming removed 3 bases at V and 0 bases at J, with 8 bases between. There are 13 residues in the CDR3. Germline CDR1 reads SQVTM; CDR2 reads ANQGSEA. CDR3 coding DNA: TGCAGCGTTGAGAAAGGGGTGAACACTGAAGCTTTCTTT. Translating gives CSVEKGVNTEAFF.

The J gene is TRBJ1-1, the V gene TRBV5-6; perhaps TRBD1 as D (5 bases). There are 16 residues in the CDR3. V gave up 0 bases and J gave up 1 base, with 13 bases separating them. Germline CDR1 is SGHDT and CDR2 is YYEEEE. CDR3 in amino acids: CASSLAPQVGNTEAFF. For the CDR3, the DNA is TGTGCCAGCAGCTTGGCACCACAGGTGGGGAACACTGAAGCTTTCTTT.

This chain uses TRBV7-3 with TRBJ2-3; no reliable D call. Trimming shortened V by 5 bases and J by 6 bases, and 12 bases separated the two germline ends. The CDR3 is made up of 13 amino acids. Germline-derived CDR1 and CDR2 are SGHTA and FQGTGA. The CDR3 loop reads CASSQTVDDTQYF. The CDR3 DNA sequence: TGTGCCAGCAGCCAGACGGTTGACGATACGCAGTATTTT.